A single sample gave rise to the 12 T cell receptor beta chains below, sequenced in a study of blood T cell dynamics during melanoma immunotherapy. As for time point: week 3, after first cycle of checkpoint inhibitor. Some clones are missing from TCRdb's copy, which holds only in-frame ones; the method was immunoSEQ multiplex PCR. This sample has roughly 8,000 clones, with about 85% found just once. This specimen was blood, taken from a patient treated with checkpoint blockade. All receptors come from a human donor with melanoma.

The rearrangement uses TRBV28 and TRBJ1-2, with D uncertain. CDR1 is MDHEN and CDR2 is SYDVKM in the germline V gene. The CDR3 is 14 amino acids. The V gene lost 3 bases and the J gene lost 5 bases, with 13 bases spanning the gap. CDR3 coding DNA: TGTGCCAGCAGTTTTGTAGGGAACCCGTATGGCTACACCTTC. Its translation: CASSFVGNPYGYTF.

The CDR3 loop is CASSVGTGANVLTF. In DNA form, the CDR3 reads TGTGCCAGCAGCGTCGGGACAGGGGCCAACGTCCTGACTTTC. This chain uses TRBV9 with TRBJ2-6, with D maybe TRBD1 (6 bases). Trimming removed 2 bases at V and 4 bases at J, with 7 bases between. The CDR3 is 14 amino acids. Germline values: CDR1 SGDLS, CDR2 YYNGEE.

V and J are TRBV4-2 and TRBJ1-1, with D possibly TRBD1 on 5 matching bases. The CDR3 has 14 amino acids. The germline V gene has CDR1 LGHNA and CDR2 YNFKEQ. V lost 6 bases to trimming and J lost 1 base, with 12 bases between them. CDR3 sequence: CASSMDIENTEAFF. The CDR3 DNA reads as TGTGCCAGCAGTATGGACATCGAGAACACTGAAGCTTTCTTT.

The CDR3 DNA is TGCGCCAGCAGCTCCGGGGCCGGAGCTAACTATGGCTACACCTTC. This sequence encodes CASSSGAGANYGYTF. This sequence joins TRBV5-1 and TRBJ1-2; D is possibly TRBD1 (5 bases). The V end lost 3 bases, the J end lost 0 bases, and 12 bases lay between the germline ends. The germline V gene has CDR1 SGHRS and CDR2 YFSETQ. CDR3 length: 15 residues.

The V call is TRBV4-1, the J call TRBJ2-1; 12 nucleotides align to TRBD2. Per germline, CDR1 MGHRA and CDR2 YSYEKL. With V trimmed by 2 bases and J by 5 bases, 4 bases remained unmatched. There are 16 residues in the CDR3. The CDR3 loop is CASSQLAGGAHNEQFF. In nucleotides, the CDR3 is TGCGCCAGCAGCCAACTAGCGGGAGGGGCACACAATGAGCAGTTCTTC.

V and J are TRBV18 and TRBJ2-7, with TRBD1 matching 9 bases. Trimming at V came to 3 bases and at J to 2 bases, leaving 11 bases not matched to a gene. Germline-derived CDR1 and CDR2 are KGHSH and LQKENI. This CDR3 has 17 residues. The CDR3 nucleotides read TGTGCCAGCTCACCGGGACAGGGTCCAAGGGTTCCCTACGAGCAGTACTTC. Translating gives CASSPGQGPRVPYEQYF.

V usage is TRBV5-4 and J usage is TRBJ2-7; no definite D call. In germline, CDR1 is SGHNT, CDR2 YYREEE (reference sequence). The CDR3 is 11 residues long. V was pared by 3 bases and J by 7 bases, with 8 bases between. The CDR3 DNA follows: TGTGCCAGCAGCTCTGCGCTGGAGCAGTACTTC. Its translation is CASSSALEQYF.

The J gene is TRBJ2-7, the V gene TRBV18; 7 bases map to TRBD2. Looked up from germline, CDR1 is KGHSH and CDR2 is LQKENI. This CDR3 is built from 15 residues. V shed 0 bases and J 2 bases; nucleotides not matched to a gene: 4. CDR3 loop: CASSPPNLAAYEQYF. The CDR3, as DNA: TGTGCCAGCTCACCACCGAATCTAGCGGCCTACGAGCAGTACTTC.

This chain joins TRBV5-6 and TRBJ1-6; D is undetermined. Trimming took 0 bases from V and 6 from J, leaving 10 bases between them. The CDR3 consists of 15 residues. Germline V gene lookup returns CDR1 SGHDT and CDR2 YYEEEE. The CDR3 loop reads CASSLGLGSNSPLHF. CDR3 DNA: TGTGCCAGCAGCTTGGGATTGGGCTCTAATTCACCCCTCCACTTT.

V gene TRBV7-3 combines with J gene TRBJ2-7, with D maybe TRBD1 (6 bases). The CDR3 is 13 amino acids. From germline, CDR1 is SGHTA and CDR2 FQGTGA. Trimming removed 1 base at V and 5 bases at J, with 9 bases between. This chain's CDR3 is CASSLNRENEQYF. The CDR3 DNA reads as TGTGCCAGCAGCTTAAACAGGGAAAACGAGCAGTACTTC.

J is TRBJ2-7 and V is TRBV2; no clear D. With 6 bases removed from V and 2 bases from J, the gap between germline ends came to 8 bases. This CDR3 comprises 12 residues. In germline, CDR1 is SNHLY, CDR2 FYNNEI. The chain's CDR3 is CASRDGPYEQYF. The CDR3 DNA sequence: TGTGCCAGCAGGGATGGACCCTACGAGCAGTACTTC.

This clone was counted a single time. This chain's CDR3 is CASSFASGGEDTEAFF. In nucleotides, the CDR3 is TGTGCCAGCAGCTTTGCTTCAGGGGGCGAGGACACTGAAGCTTTCTTT. V and J are TRBV11-3 and TRBJ1-1; 8 bases align to TRBD1. Germline CDR1 reads SGHNT; CDR2 reads YENEEA. The V and J ends lost 3 bases and 3 bases, in that order; junction bases with no gene match: 9. The CDR3 totals 16 residues.